Below, 6 T cell receptor beta chains from the same sample are listed, as sequenced in a study of blood T cell repertoires in COVID-19. Using immunoSEQ multiplex PCR, the repertoire was profiled, and TCRdb retains in-frame clones only, with some absent. Here the sample spans about 180,000 clones, approximately 85% being singletons. The sequencing input was peripheral blood. The source of these receptors is a human donor with active or convalescent COVID-19. The donor label of this sample is uncertain.

The chain employs TRBV4-3 and TRBJ2-3, with 7 bases matching TRBD2. Germline V CDR1 and CDR2: LGHNA, YSLEER. V shed 4 bases, J shed 2 bases, and the junction held 9 bases outside the gene matches. The CDR3 runs 16 residues. CDR3 sequence: CASSLSGTTYTDTQYF. For the CDR3, the DNA is TGCGCCAGCAGCCTATCCGGGACTACATACACAGATACGCAGTATTTT.

This clone was counted a few times. J is TRBJ2-7 and V is TRBV10-1, with TRBD1 as a possible D gene (6 bases). The V gene lost 4 bases and the J gene lost 6 bases, with 19 bases spanning the gap. The length of the CDR3 is 15 residues. Germline V gene data show CDR1 as WNHNN and CDR2 as SYGVQD (reference sequence). The CDR3 nucleotides are TGCGCCAGCAGTGGAGGGGGTGCGGCCTCAGGCGAGCAGTACTTC. Protein: CASSGGGAASGEQYF.

V usage is TRBV28 and J usage is TRBJ2-2, with 7 bases fitting TRBD1. The CDR3 length is 15 residues. V dropped 6 bases and J dropped 0; count of bases not matched to a gene: 4. Germline lookup yields CDR1 MDHEN and CDR2 SYDVKM. The CDR3 loop reads CASSRGQTNTGELFF. The DNA for the CDR3 is TGTGCCAGCAGCCGGGGACAGACGAACACCGGGGAGCTGTTTTTT.

V usage is TRBV2 and J usage is TRBJ2-2; 7 bases agree with TRBD1. The CDR3 totals 19 residues. Germline-derived CDR1 and CDR2 are SNHLY and FYNNEI. J gave up 0 bases and V 6 bases, and 16 bases lay outside the gene matches. In DNA, the CDR3 is TGTGCCAGCAGAGACAGGGCGACGCGAGGGGGAACGAACACCGGGGAGCTGTTTTTT. This codes for CASRDRATRGGTNTGELFF.

The rearrangement uses TRBV30 and TRBJ2-7; 9 bases align to TRBD2. Germline CDR1 is GTSNPN and CDR2 is SVGIG (reference sequence). The CDR3 runs to 14 residues. V shed 0 bases and J 6 bases; nucleotides not matched to a gene: 6. In DNA form, the CDR3 reads TGTGCCTGGAGTGTCGGCGGGGGGGCCTTCGAGCAGTACTTC. Translation gives CAWSVGGGAFEQYF.

V usage is TRBV5-1 and J usage is TRBJ2-5; no reliable D call. Germline CDR1 is SGHRS and CDR2 is YFSETQ. V lost 2 bases, J lost 4 bases, and 9 bases lay in between. This CDR3 contains 13 residues. The chain's CDR3 is CASSLARIETQYF. The CDR3 DNA follows: TGCGCCAGCAGCTTAGCGAGGATAGAGACCCAGTACTTC. The full variable domain, in which reference TRBV5-1 and TRBJ2-5 provide the parts outside the CDR3, is KAGVTQTPRYLIKTRGQQVTLSCSPISGHRSVSWYQQTPGQGLQFLFEYFSETQRNKGNFPGRFSGRQFSNSRSEMNVSTLELGDSALYLCASSLARIETQYFGPGTRLLVL.